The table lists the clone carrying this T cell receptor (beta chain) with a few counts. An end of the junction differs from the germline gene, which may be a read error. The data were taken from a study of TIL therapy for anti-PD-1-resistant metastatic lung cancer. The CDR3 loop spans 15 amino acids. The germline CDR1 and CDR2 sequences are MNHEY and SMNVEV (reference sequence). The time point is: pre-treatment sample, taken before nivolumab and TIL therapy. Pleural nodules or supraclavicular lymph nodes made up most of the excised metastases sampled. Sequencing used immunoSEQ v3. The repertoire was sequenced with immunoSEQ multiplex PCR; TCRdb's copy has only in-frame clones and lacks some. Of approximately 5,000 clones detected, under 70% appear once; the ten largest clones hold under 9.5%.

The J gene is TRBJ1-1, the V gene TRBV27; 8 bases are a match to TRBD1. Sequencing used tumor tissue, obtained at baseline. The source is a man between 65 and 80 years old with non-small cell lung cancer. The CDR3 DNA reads TGTGCCAGCAGTTTGCAGGGGGCTCTGAAAACTGAAGCTTTCTTT. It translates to CASSLQGALKTEAFF.